This T cell receptor (beta chain) emerged from a study of low-dose radiotherapy and immunotherapy resistance in tumors. Across the whole study: Every two weeks, one day ahead of radiation and immunotherapy, cyclophosphamide 200 mg/m2 was given (intravenously). With cycle 1 day 1 as the start, patients took oral aspirin 300 mg daily for four cycles.

Time point reported: before trial treatment. Along with nivolumab and ipilimumab, donors received aspirin, low-dose cyclophosphamide and low-dose radiotherapy. The table lists this clonotype with many counts. Primers targeting TRAV and TRBV primed first-strand cDNA, covering alpha and beta chains. TCR amplification used roughly 21 PCR cycles, a constant-region primer and a V-primer adapter. Amplification of isolated mRNA was accomplished via in vitro transcription. TCRdb re-called the reads with MiXCR, one entry per CDR3 protein. The sample lists around 79,000 distinct CDR3 sequences, approximately 20% occurring once. The CDR3 has 12 residues. The V gene's germline CDR1 is DFQATT and CDR2 SNEGSKA (reference sequence). Trimming took off 7 bases at V and 2 bases at J, with 10 bases between the two ends.

The receptor was derived from a male donor with prostate cancer. The chain recombines TRBV20-1 with TRBJ2-3; weak D call: TRBD2 (5 bases). The sequences come from PBMCs, collected before treatment. In DNA, the CDR3 is TGCAGTGTGCGACTACACACAGATACGCAGTATTTT. The encoded protein is CSVRLHTDTQYF.